The present entry profiles one TCR beta chain with its context. This clonotype was picked up a small number of times. The antigen it recognizes is unknown. It has no much larger one-base neighbor in the sample; base qualities were not kept. Stable Graves' hyperthyroidism was defined as no progression to ophthalmopathy during 18 months of follow-up. Hyperthyroidism patients were newly diagnosed, with disease duration under 2 months, and aged 18 to 65 years. The study excluded patients with uncontrolled infections, other autoimmune diseases, pregnancy or lactation. Diagnoses relied on clinical symptoms, serum thyroxine and TRAb, thyroid ultrasound and orbital computed tomography. Ficoll-Paque density gradient centrifugation was used to isolate PBMCs from around 10 ml of fresh peripheral blood. Total RNA was extracted using Trizol reagent, and RNA quality was assessed on an Agilent 2100 Bioanalyzer. This specimen comes from a study of T cells in Graves' hyperthyroidism and ophthalmopathy (dated by TCRdb to between 2018 and 2020). Background on the whole study: Peripheral blood was collected at initial diagnosis, before any treatment. To identify TCR V-J signatures that set the groups apart, the researchers used a discovery cohort of 100 patients, made up of 40 to 45 with Graves' ophthalmopathy and about 60 with stable Graves' hyperthyroidism. Prospective prediction of ophthalmopathy was tested in an independent validation cohort consisting of some 20 hyperthyroidism patients and more than 15 patients who later progressed to ophthalmopathy. The roughly 100 discovery patients were randomly divided into training and test sets at a 7:3 ratio. Thyroid tissue and blood T-cell repertoires from six Graves' hyperthyroidism patients were also compared in the study. Following sampling, methimazole starting at 30 mg daily was given to hyperthyroidism patients, and high-dose intravenous methylprednisolone was given to ophthalmopathy patients. The paper reports TCR Vbeta CDR3 sequencing of some 140 peripheral blood samples: over 40 ophthalmopathy, over 70 hyperthyroidism and approximately 17 progressor patients.

TCR beta CDR3 regions were amplified from RNA transcripts. The first round of RT-PCR for the TCR CDR3 was performed with the HTBI primer set and the Qiagen OneStep RT-PCR kit. Libraries were constructed in a second round of multiplex PCR, after which size selection and purification were carried out. The libraries were sequenced on an Illumina HiSeq2000 using paired-end 100 bp reads. Concerning the study's data processing: SOAPnuke was used to process the raw data, with reads discarded if the reads contained adapters or uncalled bases, had a mean Phred below 15, or lacked an exact constant-primer or identifier match. COPE v1.2.5 was used to merge the high-quality paired reads, and each unique nucleotide sequence was defined as a clonotype. Clonotypes were aligned to IMGT TRBV, TRBD and TRBJ reference segments using MiTCR v1.1. Only V-J combinations with frequency above 0.0001, covering 99% to 99.2% of repertoires, were analysed. The TCS score was defined as the ratio of F50 (clonal expansion) to E x V (chaos), calculated using BLOSUM62-based TCRdist between CDR3 peptides within each V-J. Welch's t-statistics and random forest reduced around 510 V-J features to some 14, which were used in a naive Bayes classifier (R e1071). The public sequencing data were trimmed at Q25 with fastp and processed into clonotypes with MiXCR by TCRdb, which kept only in-frame beta chains. Identical CDR3 protein sequences are pooled into one entry, listed with their most common genes and DNA. TCRdb's processing, not the authors', yielded these V and J calls. A total of hundreds of thousands of distinct CDR3 sequences appear in this sample, around 15% of them only once. 10% to 13% of the sample is in the top ten clones.

Counted from cysteine to phenylalanine, this CDR3 has 15 amino acids. The only DNA kept is the CDR3, 45 bases in frame from the first base. Ends trimmed: V by 7 bases, J by 5 bases; bases unmatched to a gene: 9. The germline V gene provides CDR1 WSHSY and CDR2 SAAADI. Findings and caveats that apply to the study as a whole: Most expanded thyroid clonotypes (frequency above 0.001) were also detected in blood, a finding suggesting that blood repertoires may reflect thyroid immune responses. In validation, the model predicted progression to ophthalmopathy a median of around six months before onset, with approximately 70% sensitivity and more than 72% specificity. Sample size was not statistically predetermined, and investigators were not blinded to group allocation. In cross-validation, a model built on a 13 V-J signature told ophthalmopathy apart from stable hyperthyroidism with roughly 87% sensitivity and 81% to 82% specificity, and in testing the same model reached 80%/75%.

What was sequenced was blood. This TCR came from a woman aged 18-29 years with Graves' hyperthyroidism. The V gene is TRBV10-2 and the J gene is TRBJ2-3, with TRBD2 matching 10 junction bases. The CDR3 protein sequence reads: CASTASGSWEDTQYF. The bases read TGCGCCAGCACCGCTAGCGGGAGTTGGGAAGATACGCAGTATTTT.